The clone carrying this TCR beta chain was found a few times. Its target is not known. Expressed TCRB transcripts were sequenced after all isolated RNA was converted to cDNA. For naive, central memory and regulatory T cell samples, reads averaged around 3.5 million. Generated by immunoSEQ multiplex PCR, the TCRdb table keeps only in-frame clones and is missing some. This table has around 340,000 clones, about a tenth appearing once. V was clipped by 4 bases and J by 7 bases; unmatched bases: 4. Looked up from germline, CDR1 is SGHNT and CDR2 is YYREEE (reference sequence). The CDR3 contains 14 residues. This record comes from a study of beta chain features in type 1 diabetes. Study-wide findings and caveats: Moderate yet significant TCRB CDR3 shortening was seen in Type 1 diabetes patients in all four CD4+ subsets. At VDJ recombination sites, type 1 diabetes patients had fewer insertions and more deleted nucleotides. With patients and controls alike, PCR might favor shorter templates to an equal degree.

The authors took one heparinised blood draw, averaging approximately 120 mL, from each donor. The rearrangement links TRBV5-4 to TRBJ2-2, with 10 bases aligning to TRBD1. This clonotype was sampled from a man aged 25 to 40 with type 1 diabetes. Sequenced input: central memory CD4+ T cells from blood. CDR3 in DNA: TGTGCCAGCAGCACGGGACAGGGGAGCGGGGAGCTGTTTTTT. Its protein product is CASSTGQGSGELFF.